Presented here are 7 T cell receptor beta chains from one specimen sequenced in a study of OX40 agonist ivuxolimab in advanced cancers. Method: immunoSEQ multiplex PCR; TCRdb's copy keeps in-frame clones and lacks some. The sample carries some 96,000 clones, about 86% recorded once. The input for sequencing was CD4+ or CD8+ T cells sorted from blood, taken in a trial of the OX40 agonist ivuxolimab. All receptors derive from an adult with an advanced solid tumor such as melanoma, head and neck, liver or kidney cancer.

V gene TRBV4-1 combines with J gene TRBJ2-3, with D possibly matching TRBD2 (6 bases). Germline V gives CDR1 MGHRA, CDR2 YSYEKL. Trimming cost V 7 bases and J 5 bases, with 19 bases left between them. This CDR3 is 15 amino acids long. The CDR3 sequence is CASTIMGRLEDTQYF. The CDR3 DNA is TGCGCCAGCACCATCATGGGGAGGCTCGAAGATACGCAGTATTTT.

The chain employs TRBV29-1 and TRBJ1-6; no clear D gene. The CDR3 loop spans 13 amino acids. V was pared by 4 bases and J by 8 bases, with 12 bases between. Germline values: CDR1 SQVTM, CDR2 ANQGSEA. For the CDR3, the DNA is TGCAGCGTTGGCACCTCTGAGGATTCACCCCTCCACTTT. Its translation: CSVGTSEDSPLHF.

This clone came up a few times. The V call is TRBV29-1, the J call TRBJ1-5; D is possibly TRBD1 (5 bases). The germline V and J ends were trimmed by 7 bases and 2 bases, with 9 bases remaining between them. Germline CDR1 and CDR2: SQVTM and ANQGSEA. The CDR3 is 12 amino acids. The CDR3 DNA reads as TGCAGCGCCACACAGGGCAATCAGCCCCAGCATTTT. This codes for CSATQGNQPQHF.

This clone appeared a few times. This rearrangement joins TRBV2 to TRBJ1-5, with D perhaps matching TRBD1 (6 bases). Germline CDR1 SNHLY, CDR2 FYNNEI. CDR3 length: 14 residues. Trimming shortened V by 6 bases and J by 5 bases, and 14 bases separated the two germline ends. The DNA for the CDR3 is TGTGCCAGCAGGGGCCGAGAGGGGGATCAGCCCCAGCATTTT. Protein product: CASRGREGDQPQHF.

The CDR3 region has the DNA TGTGCCAGCAGCCCGGGAGTCGGACAGGGGGTCCCTGAAGCTTTCTTT. This sequence encodes CASSPGVGQGVPEAFF. The chain has TRBV27 and TRBJ1-1, with 10 bases matching TRBD1. Trimming cost V 6 bases and J 6 bases; bases outside gene matches: 13. Germline V gives CDR1 MNHEY, CDR2 SMNVEV (reference sequence). This CDR3 contains 16 residues.

This chain connects TRBV7-2 to TRBJ2-7; D ambiguous. V was cut by 2 bases and J by 7 bases, with 6 bases left in between. Germline loops: CDR1 SGHTA, CDR2 FQGNSA. This CDR3 region has 11 residues. CDR3 in DNA: TGTGCCAGCAGCTTATTATTTGAGCAGTACTTC. Translating gives CASSLLFEQYF.

The chain employs TRBV5-4 and TRBJ2-7; 7 bases fit TRBD2. The CDR3 contains 15 residues. From germline, CDR1 is SGHNT and CDR2 YYREEE (reference sequence). V lost 0 bases to trimming and J lost 9 bases; unmatched junction nucleotides: 12. CDR3 nucleotide sequence: TGTGCCAGCAGCTTGGCAGGAAGCGGGGCCTCGTTGCAGTACTTC. Translated: CASSLAGSGASLQYF.